What follows is one TCR beta chain and its context. The antigen is not known. The data are from a study of T cell responses to AZD1222 COVID-19 vaccine. V shed 4 bases, J shed 4 bases, and the junction held 8 bases outside the gene matches. CDR1 and CDR2 from the germline V gene are MNHNS and SASEGT. The CDR3 is 16 amino acids. Study-wide results and caveats: Spike-specific TCR breadth and depth grew following two AZD1222 doses. Baseline testing showed seropositivity in only five to seven AZD1222 recipients. White British donors predominated, females outnumbered males, and clonal diversity was possibly underestimated.

Sequenced by immunoSEQ multiplex PCR; TCRdb stores in-frame clones only, minus some. The profile covers approximately 25,000 clones, with 92% appearing a single time and 6.5% to 9.5% taken by the ten largest. This TCR came from an adult who received the AZD1222 COVID-19 vaccine. The sequenced sample was peripheral blood, obtained 28 days after the second AZD1222 dose. The chain links TRBV6-1 to TRBJ2-3; 10 bases map to TRBD1. The CDR3 DNA follows: TGTGCCAGCAGTGGGCTTCCGGGACAGGGGTCAGATACGCAGTATTTT. It codes for CASSGLPGQGSDTQYF.